The clone carrying this T cell receptor beta chain was found a few times. Antigen specificity is unknown. J lost 5 bases, V lost 4 bases, and 2 bases had no gene match. Germline V gene sequence: CDR1 MNHNS, CDR2 SASEGT. This CDR3 has 14 residues. The entry originates in a study of graft-versus-host responses after intestinal transplantation. About the research overall: Multivisceral, liver-intestinal, or isolated intestinal transplants were performed in recipients. Uniformly, recipients were administered anti-thymocyte globulin induction with subsequent tacrolimus and steroids for 2 to 3 years. Points from the study as a whole: Allografts carried high graft-versus-host to host-versus-graft clonal ratios in patients having graft-donor T cell macrochimerism. GvH clone levels peaked in circulation, and this peak was associated with early post-transplant HvG declines.

TCRdb's table, derived via immunoSEQ multiplex PCR, lists solely in-frame clones and lacks some. Of around 120,000 clones in the sample, roughly 95% were seen once. The clonotype originates from a human donor who received an intestinal transplant. The sample consisted of unstimulated CD8+ T cells sorted from spleen or lymph node cells, taken before intestinal transplant. The genes are TRBV6-1 and TRBJ2-7; 13 positions agree with TRBD2. This CDR3 is CASSGTSGSNEQYF. Here the CDR3 DNA reads TGTGCCAGCAGTGGGACTAGCGGGAGTAACGAGCAGTACTTC.